This T cell receptor (beta chain) was observed in a study of regulatory T cells in long-lasting Graves disease. Regarding the study as a whole: TRBV28, TRBJ1-2 and TRBJ2-5 were favored in persistent disease. Reduced TCR diversity was observed in persistent Graves' patients versus newly diagnosed patients.

This clonotype was counted many times. No antigen is known for it. Trimming removed 0 bases from V and 7 bases from J, with 6 bases in between. The CDR3 spans 12 residues. Germline assignment: CDR1 SGHAT and CDR2 FQNNGV. Sequencing libraries for TCR beta were prepared with iRepertoire HTBI primers and Arm-PCR of CDR3 regions. TCRdb reprocessed the multiplex PCR reads with MiXCR, giving one entry per CDR3 protein. The table lists roughly 400,000 distinct CDR3 sequences, around 15% of them singletons. Stated time point: newly diagnosed GD, antithyroid drugs for less than 3 months. The TCR library was made from RNA that had been extracted from PBMCs in TRIzol. A further study also used this sample, focusing on T cells in Graves' hyperthyroidism and ophthalmopathy. That paper adds: The study used the HTBI primer set for a first-round RT-PCR of the TCR CDR3. Ophthalmopathy was told apart from stable hyperthyroidism by a 13 V-J model.

This sample comprised peripheral blood mononuclear cells (PBMCs), obtained at new diagnosis, from a patient treated with antithyroid drugs. This TCR was recovered from a woman aged 18 to 35 with Graves disease. The V call is TRBV11-2, the J call TRBJ2-5, with no clear D. For the CDR3, the DNA is TGTGCCAGCAGCTTAGACGTCGGGACCCAGTACTTC. Translated, it gives CASSLDVGTQYF.